The 30 T cell receptor beta chains reported below all come from one sample, sequenced in a study of cytomegalovirus exposure and HLA in healthy donors (dated by TCRdb to about 2017). The library was prepared using the immunoSEQ multiplex PCR assay. The multiplex PCR relied on a mix of 60 forward primers for TCR Vbeta segments and 13 reverse primers for TCR Jbeta segments. Imported from immuneACCESS, the table was reduced by TCRdb to in-frame sequences with V and J called. These copies leave out some clones; in studies compared against another copy, an unresolved V gene accounts for under half, and the cause of the remainder is not known. The sample has around 180,000 clones on record, 65% to 90% of them singletons. Approximately 1.2% of the sample is held by the ten biggest clonotypes. Sequencing was carried out using PBMCs. These TCRs come from a girl aged 2-10 years in good health and CMV-seropositive.

V and J are TRBV11-3 and TRBJ1-1, with 7 bases identical to TRBD1. Germline trimming cut 5 bases from V and 0 bases from J; bases unmatched to any gene: 15. The CDR3 consists of 18 residues. Germline loops: CDR1 SGHNT, CDR2 YENEEA. The CDR3 reads CASSPPWTDRRLNTEAFF. CDR3 bases: TGTGCCAGCAGCCCCCCTTGGACGGACAGGAGATTGAACACTGAAGCTTTCTTT.

This chain uses TRBV25-1 with TRBJ2-3, with D possibly TRBD1 on 5 matching bases. CDR3 length: 15 amino acids. The germline CDR1 and CDR2 sequences are MGHDK and SYGVNS. V was clipped by 5 bases and J by 2 bases, with 14 bases between them. The CDR3 sequence is CASSPRRQLTDTQYF. DNA for the CDR3: TGTGCCAGCAGTCCTCGACGACAGCTCACAGATACGCAGTATTTT.

The chain recombines TRBV28 with TRBJ1-2, with D maybe TRBD1 (5 bases). CDR3 size: 13 residues. Trimming cost V 2 bases and J 8 bases, with 12 bases left between them. Germline CDR1 MDHEN, CDR2 SYDVKM. The CDR3 protein is CASSLAGREGYTF. CDR3 sequence (DNA): TGTGCCAGCAGTTTAGCGGGGCGTGAGGGCTACACCTTC.

This clone occurred once. The chain employs TRBV4-1 and TRBJ1-2; D call uncertain. Per germline, CDR1 MGHRA and CDR2 YSYEKL. V was cut by 0 bases and J by 6 bases, with 8 bases left in between. The CDR3 runs to 13 residues. In nucleotides, the CDR3 is TGCGCCAGCAGCCAAGACTACGGGGATGGCTACACCTTC. This codes for CASSQDYGDGYTF.

The chain joins TRBV30 to TRBJ2-1; a weak D match, TRBD2 (6 bases). Deletions cut 4 bases from V and 0 bases from J, with 10 bases between. The CDR3 covers 14 residues. Germline assignment: CDR1 GTSNPN and CDR2 SVGIG (reference sequence). In DNA form, the CDR3 reads TGTGCCTGGACGGGACTGAGCTCCTACAATGAGCAGTTCTTC. It translates to CAWTGLSSYNEQFF.

The chain has TRBV29-1 and TRBJ1-2; 9 bases are shared with TRBD1. V shed 7 bases and J 8 bases; nucleotides not matched to a gene: 17. The CDR3 contains 15 residues. Per germline, CDR1 SQVTM and CDR2 ANQGSEA. CDR3: CSDGGTGTGSRGYTF. The CDR3 coding sequence is TGCAGCGATGGGGGAACCGGGACAGGGTCCAGAGGCTACACCTTC.

The genes are TRBV2 and TRBJ2-1, with a tentative D call TRBD2 (5 bases). Germline V CDR1 and CDR2: SNHLY, FYNNEI. V gave up 4 bases and J gave up 8 bases, with 15 bases separating them. CDR3 size: 14 residues. The CDR3 region has the DNA TGTGCCAGCAGTGTGTTTCAGCATAGCGATGAGCAGTTCTTC. Its translation: CASSVFQHSDEQFF.

The chain links TRBV9 to TRBJ2-7; a possible D gene is TRBD2 (5 bases). This CDR3 comprises 15 residues. With 0 bases removed from V and 9 bases from J, the gap between germline ends came to 19 bases. CDR1 and CDR2 (germline): SGDLS, YYNGEE. The CDR3 is CASSVAAAGEMRQYF. The CDR3 coding sequence is TGTGCCAGCAGCGTAGCTGCCGCGGGCGAAATGAGGCAGTACTTC. The whole variable domain, filled in from reference TRBV9 and TRBJ2-7, reads DSGVTQTPKHLITATGQRVTLRCSPRSGDLSVYWYQQSLDQGLQFLIQYYNGEERAKGNILERFSAQQFPDLHSELNLSSLELGDSALYFCASSVAAAGEMRQYFGPGTRLTVT.

This rearrangement joins TRBV30 to TRBJ1-1; D gene ambiguous. There are 14 residues in the CDR3. Germline assignment: CDR1 GTSNPN and CDR2 SVGIG (reference sequence). V was shortened by 5 bases and J by 1 base, with 14 bases between the two germline ends. The CDR3 loop is CAWARIAPNTEAFF. The CDR3 nucleotides read TGTGCCTGGGCCCGGATAGCACCGAACACTGAAGCTTTCTTT.

The J gene is TRBJ2-5, the V gene TRBV2; 10 bases are a match to TRBD1. Germline CDR1 is SNHLY and CDR2 is FYNNEI. This CDR3 has 14 residues. Losses at the gene ends were 8 bases for V and 4 bases for J; bases not matched to a gene: 7. CDR3 in DNA: TGTGCCAGCGTACGGACAGGGGGATCAGAGACCCAGTACTTC. Translation: CASVRTGGSETQYF.

The J gene is TRBJ2-7, the V gene TRBV18; TRBD1 is a possible D gene (5 bases). CDR1 and CDR2 (germline): KGHSH, LQKENI. Trimming pared 4 bases from V and 0 bases from J, leaving 13 bases between. This CDR3 contains 15 residues. CDR3 nucleotides: TGTGCCAGCTCACTTAAGGTAGGGGACTCCTACGAGCAGTACTTC. Translation gives CASSLKVGDSYEQYF.

The J gene is TRBJ2-3, the V gene TRBV6-5; 8 nucleotides align to TRBD1. CDR1 and CDR2 from the germline V gene are MNHEY and SVGAGI. The CDR3 loop spans 14 amino acids. The ends lost 5 bases at V and 2 bases at J; junction bases unmatched: 3. CDR3 protein: CASSRTGLTDTQYF. In DNA form, the CDR3 reads TGTGCCAGCAGTCGGACAGGGCTCACAGATACGCAGTATTTT.

J is TRBJ1-2 and V is TRBV5-1; no reliable D call. The germline V gene encodes CDR1 SGHRS and CDR2 YFSETQ. The CDR3 consists of 13 residues. V lost 0 bases to trimming and J lost 4 bases, with 7 bases between them. The CDR3 protein is CASSLDTAYGYTF. The DNA for the CDR3 is TGCGCCAGCAGCTTGGATACAGCCTATGGCTACACCTTC.

This chain joins TRBV11-3 and TRBJ2-7, with 11 positions matching TRBD2. The CDR3 is 17 residues long. V trimming: 1 base; J trimming: 1 base; junction bases outside the gene matches: 6. The germline V gene encodes CDR1 SGHNT and CDR2 YENEEA. CDR3 DNA sequence: TGTGCCAGCAGCTTAGCCTCGGGACTAGCGGAGTCCTACGAGCAGTACTTC. This codes for CASSLASGLAESYEQYF. Full variable domain (missing parts from reference TRBV11-3 and TRBJ2-7): EAGVVQSPRYKIIEKKQPVAFWCNPISGHNTLYWYLQNLGQGPELLIRYENEEAVDDSQLPKDRFSAERLKGVDSTLKIQPAELGDSAVYLCASSLASGLAESYEQYFGPGTRLTVT.

This clone was observed once. The chain has TRBV7-6 and TRBJ2-7, with TRBD2 identical over 14 bases. Germline CDR1 reads SGHVS; CDR2 reads FNYEAQ. This CDR3 region has 17 residues. J was trimmed by 3 bases and V by 5 bases; bases with no gene match: 9. CDR3 nucleotide sequence: TGTGCCAGCAGCGACGGACTAGCGGGAGGACTGATCTACGAGCAGTACTTC. Translating gives CASSDGLAGGLIYEQYF.

V is TRBV7-3 and J is TRBJ2-7, with TRBD2 identical over 7 bases. The germline V gene has CDR1 SGHTA and CDR2 FQGTGA. The CDR3 totals 14 residues. V trimming: 0 bases; J trimming: 4 bases; junction bases outside the gene matches: 3. CDR3 bases: TGTGCCAGCAGCTTAACACCCGGGGGGTACGAGCAGTACTTC. Translated, it gives CASSLTPGGYEQYF.

The rearrangement joins TRBV30 to TRBJ2-7; perhaps TRBD1 as D (6 bases). V was clipped by 7 bases and J by 0 bases, with 16 bases between them. The CDR3 consists of 14 residues. Germline V gene lookup returns CDR1 GTSNPN and CDR2 SVGIG (reference sequence). In DNA form, the CDR3 reads TGTGCCTCCTGGACAGATTCGAGCTCCTACGAGCAGTACTTC. This gives the protein CASWTDSSSYEQYF.

Written as DNA, the CDR3 is TGTGCCAGCAGCTTGGCGGGAGCGTGGGATACGCAGTATTTT. Translating gives CASSLAGAWDTQYF. The J gene is TRBJ2-3, the V gene TRBV9; TRBD2 aligns across 7 bases. The CDR3 sequence is 14 residues long. Trimming cost V 4 bases and J 6 bases; bases outside gene matches: 8. The germline V gene has CDR1 SGDLS and CDR2 YYNGEE. The full variable domain, rest sourced from reference TRBV9 and TRBJ2-3, is DSGVTQTPKHLITATGQRVTLRCSPRSGDLSVYWYQQSLDQGLQFLIQYYNGEERAKGNILERFSAQQFPDLHSELNLSSLELGDSALYFCASSLAGAWDTQYFGPGTRLTVL.

The chain couples TRBV14 to TRBJ1-6; maybe TRBD1 (5 bases). Germline lookup yields CDR1 SGHDN and CDR2 FVKESK. Trimming took off 4 bases at V and 7 bases at J, with 14 bases between the two ends. The CDR3 length is 15 residues. The CDR3 DNA is TGTGCCAGCAGCCTTCGGTCAGGGCCGAATTCACCCCTCCACTTT. Its protein product is CASSLRSGPNSPLHF. The whole variable domain, remainder taken from reference TRBV14 and TRBJ1-6, is EAGVTQFPSHSVIEKGQTVTLRCDPISGHDNLYWYRRVMGKEIKFLLHFVKESKQDESGMPNNRFLAERTGGTYSTLKVQPAELEDSGVYFCASSLRSGPNSPLHFGNGTRLTVT.

V and J are TRBV4-1 and TRBJ2-1; D gene ambiguous. The CDR3 is 15 amino acids. The ends were cut back, 0 bases at V and 4 bases at J, with 10 bases in the middle. Germline CDR1 is MGHRA and CDR2 is YSYEKL. CDR3 nucleotide sequence: TGCGCCAGCAGCCAAGATTTAGACATTTACAATGAGCAGTTCTTC. This gives the protein CASSQDLDIYNEQFF.

In DNA, the CDR3 is TGCGCCAGCAGCCAAGATCTAAGCGGGAGGTTGGGGGAGCTGTTTTTT. This codes for CASSQDLSGRLGELFF. The chain combines TRBV4-1 with TRBJ2-2; 9 positions agree with TRBD2. This CDR3 spans 16 amino acids. Germline-derived CDR1 and CDR2 are MGHRA and YSYEKL. Trimming removed 0 bases from V and 8 bases from J; junction bases left unmatched: 7.

The count of this clone is one. This rearrangement joins TRBV9 to TRBJ1-1, with TRBD1 identical over 11 bases. The CDR3 is 16 residues long. CDR1 is SGDLS, CDR2 YYNGEE, per germline. With V trimmed by 4 bases and J by 10 bases, 15 bases remained unmatched. CDR3 coding DNA: TGTGCCAGCAGCCCCAGCTGGGACAGGGGGTTTGGTGGAGCTTTCTTT. Translated: CASSPSWDRGFGGAFF.

V and J are TRBV5-6 and TRBJ1-2; D remains unclear. This CDR3 contains 11 residues. Deletions cut 0 bases from V and 5 bases from J, with 2 bases between. The germline CDR1 and CDR2 sequences are SGHDT and YYEEEE. The chain's CDR3 is CASSLAYGYTF. CDR3 coding DNA: TGTGCCAGCAGCTTGGCTTATGGCTACACCTTC.

The V and J genes are TRBV14 and TRBJ1-4; no clear D. Per germline, CDR1 SGHDN and CDR2 FVKESK. Trimming removed 4 bases from V and 7 bases from J, with 22 bases in between. The CDR3 is 17 amino acids. For the CDR3, the DNA is TGTGCCAGCAGCCGCCCGTATCAGTGGCCTGGTCGTGAAAAACTGTTTTTT. Translating it yields CASSRPYQWPGREKLFF. The variable domain in full, completed from reference TRBV14 and TRBJ1-4, reads EAGVTQFPSHSVIEKGQTVTLRCDPISGHDNLYWYRRVMGKEIKFLLHFVKESKQDESGMPNNRFLAERTGGTYSTLKVQPAELEDSGVYFCASSRPYQWPGREKLFFGSGTQLSVL.

V usage is TRBV9 and J usage is TRBJ1-1; maybe TRBD1 (6 bases). Germline lookup yields CDR1 SGDLS and CDR2 YYNGEE. This CDR3 contains 15 residues. Trimming stripped 3 bases from V and 3 bases from J, with 15 bases between. The CDR3 here is CASSGKEDSYTEAFF. CDR3 nucleotide sequence: TGTGCCAGCAGCGGAAAAGAGGACAGCTACACTGAAGCTTTCTTT.

The chain recombines TRBV5-1 with TRBJ2-3, with D maybe TRBD1 (7 bases). The CDR3 covers 15 residues. Trimming left V 6 bases short and J 4 bases short, with 18 bases between. Germline loops: CDR1 SGHRS, CDR2 YFSETQ. The CDR3 loop reads CASTLRGESADTQYF. Written as DNA, the CDR3 is TGCGCCAGCACCCTCAGGGGGGAGAGTGCAGATACGCAGTATTTT.

The genes are TRBV5-1 and TRBJ2-7; D is perhaps TRBD1 (6 bases). This CDR3 comprises 14 residues. Germline V CDR1 and CDR2: SGHRS, YFSETQ. Trimming pared 7 bases from V and 2 bases from J, leaving 16 bases between. The CDR3 loop is CASANLYRAYEQYF. Written as DNA, the CDR3 is TGCGCCAGCGCTAACTTATACAGGGCCTACGAGCAGTACTTC.

The rearrangement links TRBV6-1 to TRBJ1-3; D gene ambiguous. The CDR3 runs 13 residues. V dropped 6 bases and J dropped 4 bases, with 10 bases sitting between them. CDR1 MNHNS and CDR2 SASEGT come from the germline V gene. CDR3 protein: CASSPYGGNTIYF. The CDR3 DNA reads TGTGCCAGCAGCCCCTACGGGGGAAACACCATATATTTT.

The chain uses TRBV7-6 and TRBJ2-1; the D gene is possibly TRBD2 (5 bases). The CDR3 extends over 19 amino acids. Germline CDR1 SGHVS, CDR2 FNYEAQ. V was cut by 1 base and J by 4 bases, with 23 bases left in between. The CDR3 nucleotides are TGTGCCAGCAGCTTAGGGTTTACGGGGTACCGGCGGAGGTACAATGAGCAGTTCTTC. It translates to CASSLGFTGYRRRYNEQFF.

J is TRBJ2-2 and V is TRBV5-1, with TRBD2 identical over 8 bases. V dropped 5 bases and J dropped 4; count of bases not matched to a gene: 7. Per the germline V gene, CDR1 is SGHRS and CDR2 is YFSETQ. The CDR3 extends over 15 amino acids. CDR3 region: CASREGLVLTGELFF. The CDR3 nucleotides are TGCGCCAGCAGGGAGGGACTAGTTCTCACCGGGGAGCTGTTTTTT.